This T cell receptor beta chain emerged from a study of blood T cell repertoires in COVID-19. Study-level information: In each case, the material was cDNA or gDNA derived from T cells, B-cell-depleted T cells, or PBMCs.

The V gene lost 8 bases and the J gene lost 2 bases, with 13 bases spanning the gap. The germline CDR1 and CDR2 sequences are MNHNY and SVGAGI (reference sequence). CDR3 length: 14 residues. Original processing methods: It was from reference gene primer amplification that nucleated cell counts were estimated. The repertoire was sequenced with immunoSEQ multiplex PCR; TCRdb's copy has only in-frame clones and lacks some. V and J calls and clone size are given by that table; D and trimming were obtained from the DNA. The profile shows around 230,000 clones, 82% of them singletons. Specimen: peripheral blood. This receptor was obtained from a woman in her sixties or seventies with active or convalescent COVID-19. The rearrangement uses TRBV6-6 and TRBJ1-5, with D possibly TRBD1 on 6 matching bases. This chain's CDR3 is CASESGVRNQPQHF. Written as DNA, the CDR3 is TGTGCCAGCGAGTCAGGGGTTCGCAATCAGCCCCAGCATTTT.